Listed below are T cell receptor beta chains from one sample, sequenced in a study of cytomegalovirus exposure and HLA in healthy donors. The repertoire was sequenced with immunoSEQ multiplex PCR; TCRdb's copy has only in-frame clones and lacks some. The sample has some 130,000 clones; about four fifths are singletons. Sequencing was carried out using PBMCs. The receptors come from a woman between 40 and 55 years old in good health and CMV-seronegative. Each CDR3 is given with its conserved first and last residue. The D gene is left open where the match is weak. Only some rows state a clone size, as once, few, many or a class for expanded clones.

v_gene	abundance	j_gene	d_gene	CDR3nt	CDR3aa
TRBV2	few	TRBJ1-1	NA	TGTGCCAGCATGTGGTCGGCAGGGACTGAAGCTTTCTTT	CASMWSAGTEAFF
TRBV28	NA	TRBJ1-1	NA	TGTGCCGTACGTAGGGAGGGGAACACTGAAGCTTTCTTT	CAVRREGNTEAFF
TRBV5-6	few	TRBJ1-4	NA	TGTGCCAGCAGCTTTCAGGGAACAACTAATGAAAAACTGTTTTTT	CASSFQGTTNEKLFF
TRBV7-9	once	TRBJ1-2	TRBD1	TGTGCCAGCAGCTTATTAACAGGGGAAAAATCGAACTATGGCTACACCTTC	CASSLLTGEKSNYGYTF
TRBV7-2	few	TRBJ1-6	NA	TGTGCCAGCAGCTTAGAGGGGGTAGGAAATTCACCCCTCCACTTT	CASSLEGVGNSPLHF
TRBV2	NA	TRBJ2-3	NA	TGTGCCAGCAGTGTAAGGCGGAACACAGATACGCAGTATTTT	CASSVRRNTDTQYF
TRBV15	NA	TRBJ1-1	NA	TGTGCCACCAGCAAGCGGACTGAAGCTTTCTTT	CATSKRTEAFF
TRBV11-2	NA	TRBJ2-1	NA	TGTGCCAGCACCATCAGGGGAAATGAGCAGTTCTTC	CASTIRGNEQFF
TRBV7-2	once	TRBJ2-7	TRBD2	TGTGCCAGCATCCCGGGACTAGCGGGACTCGAGCAGTACTTC	CASIPGLAGLEQYF
TRBV5-5	NA	TRBJ1-5	NA	TGTGCCAGCAGCTTTAGCACCCGGGGGGTTGGTCAGCCCCAGCATTTT	CASSFSTRGVGQPQHF
TRBV19	few	TRBJ2-3	TRBD1	TGTGCCAGTACCCCCCCGGGACAGGGCACTACAGATACGCAGTATTTT	CASTPPGQGTTDTQYF
TRBV9	NA	TRBJ2-5	TRBD2	TGTGCCAGCAGCTGGAGCGGGGGAGGTCAAGAGACCCAGTACTTC	CASSWSGGGQETQYF
TRBV23-1	NA	TRBJ1-1	TRBD1	TGCGCCAGCAGTCTGGAACAGGACAGGGGTGGGGGGAACACTGAAGCTTTCTTT	CASSLEQDRGGGNTEAFF
TRBV19	NA	TRBJ1-3	TRBD1	TGTGCCACCGATTCAGGGACAGCTGGAAACACCATATATTTT	CATDSGTAGNTIYF
TRBV7-9	NA	TRBJ2-4	NA	TGTGCCAGCGGCTGGGGGGGGGCAGACATTCAGTACTTC	CASGWGGADIQYF
TRBV19	NA	TRBJ2-7	NA	TGTGCCAGTAGTTTTGATCCCTCTCCGGCCTACGAGCAGTACTTC	CASSFDPSPAYEQYF
TRBV21-1	NA	TRBJ2-5	NA	TGTGCCAGCAGCCCCCGGACAGGGGGGCGGGAGACCCAGTACTTC	CASSPRTGGRETQYF
TRBV7-3	NA	TRBJ2-7	NA	TGTGCCAGCAGCTTAATCCCGGGAGAGGGTGAGCAGTACTTC	CASSLIPGEGEQYF
TRBV19	NA	TRBJ1-6	NA	TGTGCCAGTAGTATTGCGGTTAATTCACCCCTCCACTTT	CASSIAVNSPLHF
TRBV27	NA	TRBJ2-1	NA	TGTGCCAGCTGGCCGGGGGCCTACAATGAGCAGTTCTTC	CASWPGAYNEQFF
TRBV5-1	once	TRBJ1-2	NA	TGCGCCAGCAGCCTAGACGGACAGACACATAACTATGGCTACACCTTC	CASSLDGQTHNYGYTF
TRBV5-1	NA	TRBJ1-2	TRBD1	TGCGCCAGCAGCGGCGGGGCAGGGGGTATTTCTAACTATGGCTACACCTTC	CASSGGAGGISNYGYTF
TRBV13	once	TRBJ2-6	NA	TGTGCCAGCAGCTTAGCACTTTTCCTCTCTGGGGCCAACGTCCTGACTTTC	CASSLALFLSGANVLTF
TRBV6-5	few	TRBJ1-4	NA	TGTGCCAGCAGTCCCTTGTACGAGGAAGCCCAACTGTTTTTT	CASSPLYEEAQLFF
TRBV5-4	NA	TRBJ2-1	TRBD2	TGTGCCAGCAGCTCGGCTAGCGGGAGCCACGAGCAGTTCTTC	CASSSASGSHEQFF
TRBV7-9	NA	TRBJ1-1	TRBD1	TGTGCCAGCAGCCCTGGGACAGGGGAAGGGAACACTGAAGCTTTCTTT	CASSPGTGEGNTEAFF
TRBV6-5	NA	TRBJ2-7	NA	TGTGCCAGCAGTTACTCGAGGCAGGGTGGCTACGAGCAGTACTTC	CASSYSRQGGYEQYF
TRBV28	NA	TRBJ2-3	TRBD2	TGTGCCAGCAGATCCGCTAGCGGGCGCTTTTTGGATACGCAGTATTTT	CASRSASGRFLDTQYF
TRBV5-1	NA	TRBJ2-2	TRBD1	TGCGCCAGCAGCTCAACAGGGGCCACCGGGGAGCTGTTTTTT	CASSSTGATGELFF
TRBV29-1	NA	TRBJ1-2	NA	TGCAGCGTCCCATACGGTTACCTCTACACCTTC	CSVPYGYLYTF
TRBV6-4	NA	TRBJ2-1	NA	TGTGCCAGCAGTGTTCAGGGCCCTAACTACAATGAGCAGTTCTTC	CASSVQGPNYNEQFF
TRBV2	once	TRBJ1-5	NA	TGCGCCAGCAGTGAAAGCAGGAATCAGCCCCAGCATTTT	CASSESRNQPQHF
TRBV4-1	NA	TRBJ1-5	TRBD1	TGCGCCAGCAGCCTGGACAGGGGTAGGCCCCAGCATTTT	CASSLDRGRPQHF
TRBV7-2	NA	TRBJ2-7	TRBD2	TGTGCCAGCAGCTTCATGGGACTAGCGGAAGAGCAGTACTTC	CASSFMGLAEEQYF
TRBV6-1	NA	TRBJ2-1	NA	TGTGCCAGCAGTGAAAGGGCAGGGGACAATGAGCAGTTCTTC	CASSERAGDNEQFF
TRBV2	once	TRBJ1-2	NA	TGTGCCAGCACTAGGATTCGTGGCTACACCTTC	CASTRIRGYTF
TRBV4-3	NA	TRBJ2-5	NA	TGCGCCAGCAGCCAAGTGGCGGAAGGAACCCAGTACTTC	CASSQVAEGTQYF
TRBV5-1	few	TRBJ1-1	NA	TGCGCCAGCAGCTTGGCCGTGACATCGAACACTGAAGCTTTCTTT	CASSLAVTSNTEAFF
TRBV5-8	NA	TRBJ2-2	TRBD2	TGTGCCAGCAGCCCGATAGCGGGAAGGGCCGGGGAGCTGTTTTTT	CASSPIAGRAGELFF
TRBV27	NA	TRBJ2-1	NA	TGTGCCAGCAGTGCGGGACTGTCAGAGCAGTTCTTC	CASSAGLSEQFF
TRBV5-1	NA	TRBJ2-7	NA	TGCGCCAGCAGCCCACCGACAGGTGGAGGTGGGGGCTTCTACGAGCAGTACTTC	CASSPPTGGGGGFYEQYF
TRBV7-9	NA	TRBJ2-5	NA	TGTGCCAGCAGCCTTCGGGACAACCAAGAGACCCAGTACTTC	CASSLRDNQETQYF
TRBV29-1	NA	TRBJ2-7	NA	TGCAGCGTTGAAGTTGAGTACGAGCAGTACTTC	CSVEVEYEQYF
TRBV2	NA	TRBJ1-6	NA	TGTGCCAGCAGGGAAGGGGAGGGGAGTTCACCCCTCCACTTT	CASREGEGSSPLHF
TRBV7-6	NA	TRBJ2-1	TRBD2	TGTGCCAGCAGCCCCAGCCTAGCGGGAGAGAGTGACAATGAGCAGTTCTTC	CASSPSLAGESDNEQFF
TRBV6-1	NA	TRBJ1-5	NA	TGTGCCAGCAGTGAAGGCGCAGGGTACAATCAGCCCCAGCATTTT	CASSEGAGYNQPQHF
TRBV10-3	NA	TRBJ2-1	TRBD1	TGTGCCATCAACCCAGGGGGCAATGAGCAGTTCTTC	CAINPGGNEQFF
TRBV2	once	TRBJ2-3	NA	TGTGCCAGCTTTAAAGCGAAGTCTAGCACAGATACGCAGTATTTT	CASFKAKSSTDTQYF
TRBV27	NA	TRBJ2-2	NA	TGTGCCAGCAGCTACCCTGGTCGCGGGGAGCTGTTTTTT	CASSYPGRGELFF
TRBV7-2	NA	TRBJ2-5	NA	TGTGCCAGCAGCTTAGAGGTCGGGACTGCGGAGACCCAGTACTTC	CASSLEVGTAETQYF